This T cell receptor (beta chain) was profiled in a study of control samples from healthy donors and cancer patients. This clone was picked up a small number of times. Produced via immunoSEQ multiplex PCR; TCRdb's table is partial and in-frame only. The sample shows about 49,000 clones, around 86% of them seen only once. From germline, CDR1 is MNHEY and CDR2 SVGAGI. V was trimmed by 2 bases and J by 8 bases, leaving 9 bases between them. The CDR3 has 12 residues. The specimen was PBMCs. The source of this sequence is a woman in her fifties or sixties with lung cancer. The V call is TRBV6-5, the J call TRBJ1-2; D gene ambiguous. CDR3 residues: CASSYGDDGYTF. The CDR3 DNA sequence: TGTGCCAGCAGTTACGGCGACGACGGCTACACCTTC.